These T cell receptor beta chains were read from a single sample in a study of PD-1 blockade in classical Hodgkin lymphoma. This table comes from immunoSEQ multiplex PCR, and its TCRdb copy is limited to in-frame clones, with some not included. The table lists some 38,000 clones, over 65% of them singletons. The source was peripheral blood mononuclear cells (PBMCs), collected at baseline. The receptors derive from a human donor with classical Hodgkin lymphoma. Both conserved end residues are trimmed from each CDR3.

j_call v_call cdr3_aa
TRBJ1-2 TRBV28 ASRLLGGLGYT
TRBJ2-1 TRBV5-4 ASSLGTGRGNNEQF
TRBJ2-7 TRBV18 ASSTGAASYEQY
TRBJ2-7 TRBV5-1 ASSLGTGAYEQY
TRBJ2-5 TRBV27 ASSPFAPLGRGETQY
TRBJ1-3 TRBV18 ASSPPGQGAGNTIY
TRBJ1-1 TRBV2 ASTMGYSNTEAF
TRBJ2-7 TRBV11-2 ASSSVSGGFEQY
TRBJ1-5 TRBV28 ASSLWTGGQPQH
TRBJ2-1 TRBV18 ASSSRQGSEQF
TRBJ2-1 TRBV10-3 AIVAGTSGSHEQF
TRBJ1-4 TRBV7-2 ASSLAPNRGEKLF
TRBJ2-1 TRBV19 ASMTLGRRYNEQF
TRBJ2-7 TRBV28 ASSPPGQGAYEQY
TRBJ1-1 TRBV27 ASSFTRTTEAF
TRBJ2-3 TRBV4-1 ASSQGLRGTDTQY
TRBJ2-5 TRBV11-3 ASSLERYGTQY
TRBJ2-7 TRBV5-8 ASSRTGPYEQY
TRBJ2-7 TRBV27 ASSPRGREEQY
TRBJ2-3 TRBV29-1 SVGRGAPTDTQY
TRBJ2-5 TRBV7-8 ASSLGGRETQY
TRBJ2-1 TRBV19 ASSTVAVSTNNEQF
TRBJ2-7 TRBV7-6 ASSLKEFDRASEQY
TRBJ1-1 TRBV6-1 ASSEMAENTEAF
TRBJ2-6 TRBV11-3 ASSSQGGKFPGANVLT
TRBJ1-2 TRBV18 ASSPPGKDYGYT
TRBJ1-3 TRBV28 ASTGQGRRNTIY
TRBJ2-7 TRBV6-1 ASRDRATYEQY
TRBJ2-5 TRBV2 ASTGLQETQY
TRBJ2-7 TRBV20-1 SAKQGSEQY
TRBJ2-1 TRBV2 ASSDSGKGSYNEQF
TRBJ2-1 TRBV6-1 ASSEEGLGGYEQF
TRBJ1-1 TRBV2 ASSVGENTEAF
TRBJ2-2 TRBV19 ASSAGTGELF
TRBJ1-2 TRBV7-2 ASSPQGGYGYT
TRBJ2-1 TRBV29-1 SVSNLYNEQF
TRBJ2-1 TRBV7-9 ASSYRGPYNEQF
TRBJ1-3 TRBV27 ASSLGLAGNTIY
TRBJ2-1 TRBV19 ASRITGGTYNEQF
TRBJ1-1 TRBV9 ASSVVDRGVLNTEAF
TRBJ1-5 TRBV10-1 ASSESPNQPQH
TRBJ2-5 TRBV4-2 ASSQEASMASGDLETQY
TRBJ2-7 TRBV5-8 ASSLAGTGPAQY
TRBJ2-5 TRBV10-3 AISSQETQY
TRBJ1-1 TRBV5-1 ASSLAGGATEAF
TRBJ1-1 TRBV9 ASSARQGRNTEAF
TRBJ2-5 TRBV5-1 ASSPGLAGIQETQY
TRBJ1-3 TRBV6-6 ASSPHQGAGGNTIY
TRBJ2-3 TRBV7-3 ASSLAGGPGDTQY
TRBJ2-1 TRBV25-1 ASSEWAGSYNEQF
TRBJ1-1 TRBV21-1 ASDEAF
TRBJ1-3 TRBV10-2 ASGWDAGNTIY
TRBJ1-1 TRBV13 ASSLGRGGTEAF